Reported below is one T cell receptor (beta chain). The data derive from a study of blood T cell repertoires in COVID-19. Study-wide context: The samples span acute and convalescent COVID-19 from the United States, Italy and Spain.

Exposed participants encountered a COVID-19 case during the 2 weeks preceding study entry. Germline V gives CDR1 MNHNS, CDR2 SASEGT. V gave up 2 bases and J gave up 9 bases, with 17 bases separating them. The CDR3 length is 15 residues. The authors' processing: Estimation of nucleated cell counts was performed using reference gene primer amplification. TCRdb's copy holds only in-frame clones and misses some; the assay was immunoSEQ multiplex PCR. V and J calls and clone size are as listed in that table; D and trimming were resolved from the DNA. Here the sample spans hundreds of thousands of clones, about four fifths being singletons.

J is TRBJ1-5 and V is TRBV6-1; no firm D call. The receptor's source is a middle-aged man who had been exposed to COVID-19. The sample consisted of PBMCs or T cells enriched from blood (not recorded which). Written as DNA, the CDR3 is TGTGCCAGCAGTGAAAGTCTAGGCTCGTTCGGGCCCCAGCATTTT. Protein: CASSESLGSFGPQHF.